This TCR beta chain appears in the sequencing data of a study of PD-1 blockade in classical Hodgkin lymphoma. Germline-derived CDR1 and CDR2 are MNHEY and SVGAGI. This CDR3 is 15 amino acids long. The V end was cut by 0 bases, the J end by 2 bases, with 11 bases between. The assay was immunoSEQ multiplex PCR, and TCRdb's table has in-frame clones only and misses some. This table holds approximately 36,000 clones, almost 70% found once. As to this clone: Its antigen is still unknown.

General study results and limits: When set against healthy donors, newly diagnosed patients were reported to show lower baseline TCR diversity. The origin of the repertoire differences remains undefined, with disease activity or prior therapy as possible causes. Exclusion was the outcome for patients who began nivolumab under 1 year after ASCT.

Brentuximab vedotin exposure varied, and every patient relapsed after autologous stem cell transplantation. Classifying best responses yielded complete response, partial response or progressive disease. The chain is built from TRBV6-5 and TRBJ2-7; D gene ambiguous. The sequence was obtained from a human donor with classical Hodgkin lymphoma. This sample comprised peripheral blood mononuclear cells (PBMCs), obtained before the second cycle of nivolumab. The DNA of the CDR3 is TGTGCCAGCAGTTACTCGAGTTCCGTAACCTACGAGCAGTACTTC. Residues: CASSYSSSVTYEQYF.